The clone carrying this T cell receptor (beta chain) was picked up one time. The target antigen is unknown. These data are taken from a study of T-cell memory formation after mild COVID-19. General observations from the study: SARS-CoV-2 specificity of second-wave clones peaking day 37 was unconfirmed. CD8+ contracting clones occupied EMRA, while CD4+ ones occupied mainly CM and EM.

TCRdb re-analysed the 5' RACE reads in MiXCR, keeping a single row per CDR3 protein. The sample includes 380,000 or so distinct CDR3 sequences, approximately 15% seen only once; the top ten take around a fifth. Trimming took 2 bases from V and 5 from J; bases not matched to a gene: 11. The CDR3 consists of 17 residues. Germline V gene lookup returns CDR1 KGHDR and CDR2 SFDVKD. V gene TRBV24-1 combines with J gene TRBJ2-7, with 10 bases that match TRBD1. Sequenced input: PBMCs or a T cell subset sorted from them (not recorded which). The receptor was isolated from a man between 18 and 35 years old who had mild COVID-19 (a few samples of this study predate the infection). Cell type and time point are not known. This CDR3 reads CATSDSRGKTGGNEQYF. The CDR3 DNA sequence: TGTGCCACCAGTGATTCCCGGGGAAAGACAGGGGGCAACGAGCAGTACTTC.